Below, 18 T cell receptor beta chains from the same sample are listed, as sequenced in a study of T cell changes during pregnancy in multiple sclerosis. Measured with immunoSEQ multiplex PCR; TCRdb has only the in-frame clones, and not every one. The sample holds under 75,000 clones, around 90% seen once. The specimen was peripheral blood, collected in the third trimester of pregnancy. These receptors all come from a female donor in good health, enrolled as a control in a pregnancy study.

The chain carries TRBV4-3 and TRBJ1-4; the D gene is possibly TRBD1 (5 bases). CDR3 length: 16 residues. Trimming removed 0 bases at V and 7 bases at J, with 15 bases between. CDR1 LGHNA and CDR2 YSLEER come from the germline V gene. CDR3 DNA sequence: TGCGCCAGCAGCCAAGATATAGGAGATAGGGGTGAAAAACTGTTTTTT. This encodes CASSQDIGDRGEKLFF.

This clone was seen once. This rearrangement joins TRBV7-2 to TRBJ2-3; 7 nucleotides match TRBD2. The CDR3 has 14 residues. The V gene end was trimmed by 1 base and the J gene end by 6 bases; junction bases not matched to a gene: 4. Germline V CDR1 and CDR2: SGHTA, FQGNSA. CDR3 protein: CASSLGAGTDTQYF. The CDR3 DNA reads TGTGCCAGCAGCTTAGGAGCGGGGACGGATACGCAGTATTTT.

The chain employs TRBV10-3 and TRBJ1-5; 12 bases are shared with TRBD1. This CDR3 contains 14 residues. The germline V gene encodes CDR1 ENHRY and CDR2 SYGVKD. Trimming at V came to 7 bases and at J to 8 bases, leaving 6 bases not matched to a gene. The CDR3 coding sequence is TGTGCCATCAAGGGACAGGGGGCCGGAGAGCCCCAGCATTTT. Amino acid sequence: CAIKGQGAGEPQHF.

V and J are TRBV27 and TRBJ1-2, with a weak D call TRBD1 (6 bases). Trimming removed 5 bases at V and 4 bases at J, with 14 bases between. CDR1 is MNHEY, CDR2 SMNVEV, per germline (reference sequence). There are 14 residues in the CDR3. CDR3 loop: CASSRGGFIYGYTF. Written as DNA, the CDR3 is TGTGCCAGCAGTCGCGGGGGCTTCATCTATGGCTACACCTTC.

This chain joins TRBV15 and TRBJ1-6, with a possible D match to TRBD1 (6 bases). This CDR3 is built from 15 residues. The V end was cut by 2 bases, the J end by 7 bases, with 12 bases between. CDR1 is LNHNV and CDR2 is YYDKDF in the germline V gene (reference sequence). The CDR3 DNA reads as TGTGCCACCAGCAGAACCCGACAGGCAAATTCACCCCTCCACTTT. Translation gives CATSRTRQANSPLHF.

This clone was found once. The chain has TRBV28 and TRBJ2-7; 7 nucleotides match TRBD1. Per germline, CDR1 MDHEN and CDR2 SYDVKM. The CDR3 runs 14 residues. After removal of 7 bases from V and 0 bases from J, the junction contained 6 bases not matched to a gene. For the CDR3, the DNA is TGTGCCAGCACCCCAGGGGGTTCCTCCTACGAGCAGTACTTC. It specifies CASTPGGSSYEQYF.

About this clone: At one boundary the junction diverges from the germline segment, which might be a read error. The chain links TRBV28 to TRBJ1-5; D unclear. Germline values: CDR1 MDHEN, CDR2 SYDVKM. CDR3 size: 16 residues. The CDR3 coding sequence is TGTGCCAGCAGTCCCCATAGGTCGGGCGATGCCTCCCACGGGAATTTT. Its protein product is CASSPHRSGDASHGNF.

The genes are TRBV30 and TRBJ2-5; D is possibly TRBD2 (6 bases). The V gene's germline CDR1 is GTSNPN and CDR2 SVGIG (reference sequence). This CDR3 has 13 residues. The V end was cut by 3 bases, the J end by 2 bases, with 10 bases between. The CDR3 nucleotides are TGTGCCTGGAGGGGGGGAGAACAAGAGACCCAGTACTTC. As protein: CAWRGGEQETQYF.

V is TRBV5-1 and J is TRBJ2-4; a possible D gene is TRBD2 (5 bases). The CDR3 loop spans 19 amino acids. Deletions cut 1 base from V and 0 bases from J, with 20 bases between. Germline assignment: CDR1 SGHRS and CDR2 YFSETQ. CDR3 DNA sequence: TGCGCCAGCAGCTTGAGAGGGCCCTCCCCCGGCGTAGCCAAAAACATTCAGTACTTC. This gives the protein CASSLRGPSPGVAKNIQYF.

The chain is built from TRBV5-5 and TRBJ1-1, with no clear D. V lost 6 bases and J 0 bases, leaving 12 bases between the germline ends. Germline CDR1 reads SGHKS; CDR2 reads YYEKEE (reference sequence). The CDR3 sequence is 14 residues long. CDR3 DNA: TGTGCCAGCACCCCGAGTCGGGTGAACACTGAAGCTTTCTTT. Protein product: CASTPSRVNTEAFF.

The rearrangement links TRBV25-1 to TRBJ2-3; TRBD1 agrees at 7 bases. This CDR3 has 15 residues. V was clipped by 6 bases and J by 2 bases; unmatched bases: 8. Germline V gene sequence: CDR1 MGHDK, CDR2 SYGVNS. As DNA, the CDR3 is TGTGCCAGCAGCTCCCCAGGGGGATTCACAGATACGCAGTATTTT. Translating gives CASSSPGGFTDTQYF. The full variable domain, with the rest looked up from reference TRBV25-1 and TRBJ2-3, is EADIYQTPRYLVIGTGKKITLECSQTMGHDKMYWYQQDPGMELHLIHYSYGVNSTEKGDLSSESTVSRIRTEHFPLTLESARPSHTSQYLCASSSPGGFTDTQYFGPGTRLTVL.

This chain uses TRBV11-2 with TRBJ1-2; TRBD1 might be the D (5 bases). This CDR3 comprises 14 residues. Germline V CDR1 and CDR2: SGHAT, FQNNGV. V lost 3 bases and J lost 6, with 14 bases in between. The CDR3: CASSLHMGRDGYTF. The DNA for the CDR3 is TGTGCCAGCAGCTTGCATATGGGCAGGGATGGCTACACCTTC.

The chain carries TRBV7-2 and TRBJ2-5; tentative D call: TRBD2 (6 bases). The CDR3 runs to 14 residues. In germline, CDR1 is SGHTA, CDR2 FQGNSA. V lost 4 bases and J 1 base, leaving 10 bases between the germline ends. The CDR3 nucleotides read TGTGCCAGCAGCTCTCAAGCGGGCCAAGAGACCCAGTACTTC. Its protein product is CASSSQAGQETQYF.

The CDR3 DNA follows: TGCAGCGTCTCTAATTCCTACGAGCAGTACTTC. As protein: CSVSNSYEQYF. The genes are TRBV29-1 and TRBJ2-7; D is undetermined. V was shortened by 6 bases and J by 1 base, with 7 bases between the two germline ends. Germline CDR1 and CDR2: SQVTM and ANQGSEA. This CDR3 is 11 amino acids long.

The rearrangement uses TRBV18 and TRBJ1-5; 9 bases agree with TRBD1. The J segment lost 3 bases and the V segment lost 5 bases, leaving 5 bases of the junction unmatched. Germline V gene data show CDR1 as KGHSH and CDR2 as LQKENI. The CDR3 sequence is 15 residues long. The CDR3 DNA sequence: TGTGCCAGCTCAATGGGACAGGGTTACAATCAGCCCCAGCATTTT. This encodes CASSMGQGYNQPQHF.

V usage is TRBV30 and J usage is TRBJ2-7; 7 bases map to TRBD2. Germline trimming cut 2 bases from V and 1 base from J; bases unmatched to any gene: 8. CDR3 length: 15 residues. The germline V gene has CDR1 GTSNPN and CDR2 SVGIG (reference sequence). The CDR3 bases are TGTGCCTGGAGTAACAGGCTAGCGGTTTCCTACGAGCAGTACTTC. Translating gives CAWSNRLAVSYEQYF.

The chain combines TRBV10-3 with TRBJ2-2; D not certain. The CDR3 extends over 14 amino acids. Per germline, CDR1 ENHRY and CDR2 SYGVKD. The V end was cut by 8 bases, the J end by 0 bases, with 10 bases between. Here the CDR3 reads CAISKQANTGELFF. The CDR3 bases are TGTGCCATCTCAAAACAAGCGAACACCGGGGAGCTGTTTTTT.

This sequence joins TRBV7-8 and TRBJ2-7; D is perhaps TRBD1 (6 bases). Trimming removed 1 base at V and 2 bases at J, with 18 bases between. The V gene's germline CDR1 is SGHVS and CDR2 FQNEAQ. The CDR3 length is 17 residues. CDR3 in amino acids: CASSLVWSRGGAYEQYF. CDR3 coding DNA: TGTGCCAGCAGCTTAGTTTGGTCCAGGGGTGGGGCCTACGAGCAGTACTTC. Together with reference TRBV7-8 and TRBJ2-7, the CDR3 gives the full variable domain: GAGVSQSPRYKVAKRGQDVALRCDPISGHVSLFWYQQALGQGPEFLTYFQNEAQLDKSGLPSDRFFAERPEGSVSTLKIQRTQQEDSAVYLCASSLVWSRGGAYEQYFGPGTRLTVT.